These 17 T cell receptor beta chains came from one sample sequenced in a study of technical replicates of blood from a handful of donors. Clones were read by immunoSEQ multiplex PCR, and TCRdb kept only the in-frame ones, dropping some. The sample holds under 65,000 clones, 86% seen once. Source material: PBMCs. These receptors all stem from a human donor in good health. Some clones in this sample may be carry-over from other donors' samples.

The chain uses TRBV4-1 and TRBJ1-1, with TRBD1 matching 8 bases. Germline trimming cut 3 bases from V and 1 base from J; bases unmatched to any gene: 4. CDR3 length: 15 amino acids. Germline V gene data show CDR1 as MGHRA and CDR2 as YSYEKL. CDR3 residues: CASSQIGTGNTEAFF. The CDR3 nucleotides are TGCGCCAGCAGCCAGATCGGGACAGGGAACACTGAAGCTTTCTTT.

The chain recombines TRBV29-1 with TRBJ2-5; 8 nucleotides agree with TRBD1. Trimming at V came to 7 bases and at J to 5 bases, leaving 12 bases not matched to a gene. Germline V gene sequence: CDR1 SQVTM, CDR2 ANQGSEA. The CDR3 sequence is 14 residues long. Here the CDR3 DNA reads TGCAGCGCCAAGGACAGGGAGAGGAGGGAGACCCAGTACTTC. Translating gives CSAKDRERRETQYF.

The chain uses TRBV4-3 and TRBJ2-1, with 7 bases identical to TRBD1. Germline V lookup: CDR1 LGHNA, CDR2 YSLEER. The CDR3 runs 15 residues. The J segment lost 7 bases and the V segment lost 0 bases, leaving 6 bases of the junction unmatched. CDR3 in amino acids: CASSQDGNRGNEQFF. DNA of the CDR3: TGCGCCAGCAGCCAAGATGGGAACAGGGGAAATGAGCAGTTCTTC.

As regards this clone: The same CDR3 is also encoded by other DNA sequences in this sample. This chain links TRBV5-4 with TRBJ1-2; no definite D call. Trimming took 0 bases from V and 8 from J, leaving 11 bases between them. Per the germline V gene, CDR1 is SGHNT and CDR2 is YYREEE (reference sequence). The CDR3 length is 13 residues. CDR3 protein: CASSLGQAPGYTF. CDR3 in DNA: TGTGCCAGCAGCTTGGGACAAGCCCCCGGCTACACCTTC.

The V and J genes are TRBV6-6 and TRBJ2-5; D remains ambiguous. V was cut by 3 bases and J by 5 bases, with 10 bases left in between. This CDR3 spans 13 amino acids. Germline V gene data show CDR1 as MNHNY and CDR2 as SVGAGI (reference sequence). CDR3 nucleotide sequence: TGTGCCAGCAGTTATATGGCCCGCGAGACCCAGTACTTC. It yields the protein CASSYMARETQYF.

The rearrangement joins TRBV13 to TRBJ2-7; TRBD2 matches 11 bases. This CDR3 is built from 15 residues. The germline gives CDR1 PRHDT, CDR2 FYEKMQ (reference sequence). Unmatched junction bases numbered 4, after V lost 5 bases and J lost 1 base. The chain's CDR3 is CASSPRLAGSYEQYF. DNA of the CDR3: TGTGCCAGCAGCCCTAGACTAGCGGGGTCCTACGAGCAGTACTTC.

This clone was seen just once. The gene calls are TRBV27 and TRBJ2-7; a possible D gene is TRBD1 (5 bases). The CDR3 totals 15 residues. The germline V gene has CDR1 MNHEY and CDR2 SMNVEV (reference sequence). Trimming removed 5 bases from V and 0 bases from J, with 14 bases in between. The CDR3 DNA reads as TGTGCCAGCAGTCCCGCAGGGTCAAGCTCCTACGAGCAGTACTTC. As protein: CASSPAGSSSYEQYF.

The chain carries TRBV10-3 and TRBJ2-3; D unresolved. The germline gives CDR1 ENHRY, CDR2 SYGVKD. The length of the CDR3 is 13 residues. V was pared by 4 bases and J by 0 bases, with 5 bases between. Here the CDR3 DNA reads TGTGCCATCAGTGTCACTAGCACAGATACGCAGTATTTT. Protein product: CAISVTSTDTQYF.

The V call is TRBV7-2, the J call TRBJ1-1; D perhaps matches TRBD1 (5 bases). V shed 3 bases and J shed 4 bases, with 18 bases lying between them. CDR3 length: 16 amino acids. Germline loops: CDR1 SGHTA, CDR2 FQGNSA. The CDR3 bases are TGTGCCAGCAGCTTGATCAGCCTCCAGGGTGGCACTGAAGCTTTCTTT. Residues: CASSLISLQGGTEAFF.

V is TRBV11-2 and J is TRBJ1-3; D is perhaps TRBD1 (5 bases). The germline V and J ends were trimmed by 5 bases and 0 bases, with 14 bases remaining between them. There are 16 residues in the CDR3. Germline V lookup: CDR1 SGHAT, CDR2 FQNNGV. CDR3 nucleotides: TGTGCCAGCAGCCGTGGGACTTTACACTCTGGAAACACCATATATTTT. Its translation: CASSRGTLHSGNTIYF. Full variable domain (remainder filled in from reference TRBV11-2 and TRBJ1-3): EAGVAQSPRYKIIEKRQSVAFWCNPISGHATLYWYQQILGQGPKLLIQFQNNGVVDDSQLPKDRFSAERLKGVDSTLKIQPAKLEDSAVYLCASSRGTLHSGNTIYFGEGSWLTVV.

This chain links TRBV7-8 with TRBJ1-5, with 10 bases matching TRBD1. This CDR3 contains 17 residues. With V trimmed by 5 bases and J by 4 bases, 11 bases remained unmatched. Germline V CDR1 and CDR2: SGHVS, FQNEAQ. CDR3 sequence: CASSVRDRGLRNQPQHF. CDR3 coding DNA: TGTGCCAGCAGCGTCCGGGACAGGGGTTTAAGGAATCAGCCCCAGCATTTT.

The V gene is TRBV6-5, the J gene TRBJ2-7; TRBD1 aligns across 10 bases. V lost 6 bases to trimming and J lost 2 bases; unmatched junction nucleotides: 7. This CDR3 has 15 residues. CDR1 MNHEY and CDR2 SVGAGI come from the germline V gene. This CDR3 is CASRPRDRGPYEQYF. The CDR3 coding sequence is TGTGCCAGCAGACCCCGGGACAGGGGACCCTACGAGCAGTACTTC.

This rearrangement joins TRBV6-5 to TRBJ1-1; the D gene is possibly TRBD1 (5 bases). From germline, CDR1 is MNHEY and CDR2 SVGAGI. V lost 2 bases to trimming and J lost 1 base, with 11 bases between them. CDR3 size: 15 residues. CDR3: CASSYRQRGNTEAFF. CDR3 sequence (DNA): TGTGCCAGCAGTTACCGACAGCGGGGGAACACTGAAGCTTTCTTT.

The chain recombines TRBV5-1 with TRBJ2-3; maybe TRBD1 (5 bases). V was pared by 0 bases and J by 5 bases, with 13 bases between. CDR3 length: 15 residues. Germline V lookup: CDR1 SGHRS, CDR2 YFSETQ. The CDR3 DNA reads as TGCGCCAGCAGCTTGGAAGGGGCCGAGAGAGATACGCAGTATTTT. This gives the protein CASSLEGAERDTQYF.

The J gene is TRBJ1-1, the V gene TRBV21-1. TRBV21-1 counts as a pseudogene. The CDR3 sequence is 17 residues long. The CDR3 nucleotides are TGTGCCAGCAACCTAGACCCAGTTCTACACTCTAGCACTGAAGCTTTCTTT. This encodes CASNLDPVLHSSTEAFF.

This clone was detected only a few times. The chain combines TRBV7-6 with TRBJ2-7; 11 bases fit TRBD2. V lost 5 bases, J lost 9 bases, and 12 bases stayed unmatched. The CDR3 sequence is 15 residues long. Per the germline V gene, CDR1 is SGHVS and CDR2 is FNYEAQ. The CDR3 loop is CASSASSGGKTGQYF. CDR3 coding DNA: TGTGCCAGCAGCGCGTCTAGCGGGGGGAAAACCGGGCAGTACTTC.

This clone is deemed medium-sized. The chain links TRBV7-2 to TRBJ1-1; TRBD1 matches at 7 bases. The V segment lost 5 bases and the J segment 7 bases; nucleotides outside the gene matches: 7. CDR1 SGHTA and CDR2 FQGNSA come from the germline V gene. The CDR3 spans 13 residues. The CDR3 loop reads CASSLRGQIEAFF. CDR3 DNA: TGTGCCAGCAGCCTTAGGGGACAGATTGAAGCTTTCTTT.